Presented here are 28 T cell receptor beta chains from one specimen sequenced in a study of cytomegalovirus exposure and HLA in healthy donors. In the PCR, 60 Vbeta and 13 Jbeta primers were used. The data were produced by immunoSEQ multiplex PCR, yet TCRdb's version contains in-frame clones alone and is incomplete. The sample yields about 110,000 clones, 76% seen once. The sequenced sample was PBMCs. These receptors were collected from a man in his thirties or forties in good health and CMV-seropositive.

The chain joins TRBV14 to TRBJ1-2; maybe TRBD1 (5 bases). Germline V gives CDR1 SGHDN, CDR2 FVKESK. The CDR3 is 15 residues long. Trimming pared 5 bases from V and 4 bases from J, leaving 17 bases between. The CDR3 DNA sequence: TGTGCCAGCAGCTCCCTAGGGGCGCTGAGCTATGGCTACACCTTC. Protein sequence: CASSSLGALSYGYTF.

The CDR3 coding sequence is TGTGCCAGCAGTTTGAGGCTGGCTGGGTCACCCCTCCACTTT. It yields the protein CASSLRLAGSPLHF. This chain joins TRBV27 and TRBJ1-6; D is unresolved. Germline assignment: CDR1 MNHEY and CDR2 SMNVEV (reference sequence). Trimming removed 3 bases at V and 10 bases at J, with 13 bases between. The CDR3 loop spans 14 amino acids.

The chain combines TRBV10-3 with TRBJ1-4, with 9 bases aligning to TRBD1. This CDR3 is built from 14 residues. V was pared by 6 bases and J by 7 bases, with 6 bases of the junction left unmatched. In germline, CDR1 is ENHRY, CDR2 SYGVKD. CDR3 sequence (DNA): TGTGCCATCAGCACGACAGGGGGAGGTGAAAAACTGTTTTTT. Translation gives CAISTTGGGEKLFF.

The CDR3 coding sequence is TGTGCCAGTAGCCCCCAGGGGGCGGCGTACAATGAGCAGTTCTTC. This translates into CASSPQGAAYNEQFF. The V gene is TRBV19, the J gene TRBJ2-1; TRBD1 matches at 8 bases. CDR1 and CDR2 from the germline V gene are LNHDA and SQIVND (reference sequence). The CDR3 runs to 15 residues. The V segment lost 6 bases and the J segment 4 bases; nucleotides outside the gene matches: 8.

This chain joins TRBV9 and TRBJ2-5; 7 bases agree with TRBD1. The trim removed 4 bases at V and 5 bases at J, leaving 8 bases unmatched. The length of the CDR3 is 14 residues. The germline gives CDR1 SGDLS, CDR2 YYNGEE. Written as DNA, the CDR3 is TGTGCCAGCAGCCCACAGGGGCTGGGGGAGACCCAGTACTTC. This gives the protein CASSPQGLGETQYF. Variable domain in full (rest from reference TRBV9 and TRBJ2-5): DSGVTQTPKHLITATGQRVTLRCSPRSGDLSVYWYQQSLDQGLQFLIQYYNGEERAKGNILERFSAQQFPDLHSELNLSSLELGDSALYFCASSPQGLGETQYFGPGTRLLVL.

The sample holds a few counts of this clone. CDR3 nucleotide sequence: TGTGCCAGCAGCTCCGGGACAGCCTTTATTTATGGCTACACCTTC. This codes for CASSSGTAFIYGYTF. This chain uses TRBV14 with TRBJ1-2, with TRBD1 matching over 7 bases. CDR1 and CDR2 (germline): SGHDN, FVKESK. The CDR3 runs 15 residues. The V segment lost 5 bases and the J segment 5 bases; nucleotides outside the gene matches: 11.

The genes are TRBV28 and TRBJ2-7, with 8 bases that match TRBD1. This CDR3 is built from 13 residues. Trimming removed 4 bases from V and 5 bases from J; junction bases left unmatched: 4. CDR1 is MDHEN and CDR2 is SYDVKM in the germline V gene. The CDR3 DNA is TGTGCCAGCAGTTCCAGGGGGCCGGACGAGCAGTACTTC. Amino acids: CASSSRGPDEQYF. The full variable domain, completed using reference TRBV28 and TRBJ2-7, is DVKVTQSSRYLVKRTGEKVFLECVQDMDHENMFWYRQDPGLGLRLIYFSYDVKMKEKGDIPEGYSVSREKKERFSLILESASTNQTSMYLCASSSRGPDEQYFGPGTRLTVT.

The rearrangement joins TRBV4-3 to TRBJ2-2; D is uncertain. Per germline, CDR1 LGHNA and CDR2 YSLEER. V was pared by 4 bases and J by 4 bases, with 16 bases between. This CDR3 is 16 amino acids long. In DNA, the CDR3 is TGCGCCAGCAGCCGTCTCGGCGCCACGGGCACCGGGGAGCTGTTTTTT. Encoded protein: CASSRLGATGTGELFF.

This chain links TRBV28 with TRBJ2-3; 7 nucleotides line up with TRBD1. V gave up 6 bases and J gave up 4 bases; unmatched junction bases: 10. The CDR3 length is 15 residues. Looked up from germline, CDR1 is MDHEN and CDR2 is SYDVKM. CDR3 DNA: TGTGCCAGCAGCCGAGGGGGCACTGGCTCAGATACGCAGTATTTT. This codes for CASSRGGTGSDTQYF.

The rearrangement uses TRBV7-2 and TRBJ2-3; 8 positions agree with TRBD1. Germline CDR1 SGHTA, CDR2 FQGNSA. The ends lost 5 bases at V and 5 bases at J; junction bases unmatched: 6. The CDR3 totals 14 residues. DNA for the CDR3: TGTGCCAGCAGCGCTCAGGGGGCAGGAGATACGCAGTATTTT. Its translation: CASSAQGAGDTQYF.

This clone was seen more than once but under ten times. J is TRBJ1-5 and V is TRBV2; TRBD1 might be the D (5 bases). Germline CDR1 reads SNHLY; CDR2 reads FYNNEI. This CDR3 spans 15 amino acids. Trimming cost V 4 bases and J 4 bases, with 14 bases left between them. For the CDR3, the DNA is TGTGCCAGCAGTGGGGCGCAGGGTCCTAATCAGCCCCAGCATTTT. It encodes CASSGAQGPNQPQHF.

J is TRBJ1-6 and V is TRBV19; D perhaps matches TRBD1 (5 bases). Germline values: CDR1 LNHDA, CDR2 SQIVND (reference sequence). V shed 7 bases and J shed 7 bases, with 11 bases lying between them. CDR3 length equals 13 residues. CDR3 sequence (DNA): TGTGCCAGTAAACGGAGGGGCAATTCACCCCTCCACTTT. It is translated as CASKRRGNSPLHF.

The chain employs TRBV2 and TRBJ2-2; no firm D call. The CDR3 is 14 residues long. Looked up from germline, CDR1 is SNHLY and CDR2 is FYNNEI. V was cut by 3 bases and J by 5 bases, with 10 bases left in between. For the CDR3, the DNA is TGTGCCAGCAGTGAGTCTCCACATACCGGGGAGCTGTTTTTT. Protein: CASSESPHTGELFF.

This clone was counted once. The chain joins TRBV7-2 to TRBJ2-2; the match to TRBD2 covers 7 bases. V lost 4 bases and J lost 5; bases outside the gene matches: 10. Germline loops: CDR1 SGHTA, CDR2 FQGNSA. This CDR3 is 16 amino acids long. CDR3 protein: CASSWYLGGGTGELFF. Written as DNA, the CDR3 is TGTGCCAGCAGCTGGTACCTTGGGGGAGGGACCGGGGAGCTGTTTTTT.

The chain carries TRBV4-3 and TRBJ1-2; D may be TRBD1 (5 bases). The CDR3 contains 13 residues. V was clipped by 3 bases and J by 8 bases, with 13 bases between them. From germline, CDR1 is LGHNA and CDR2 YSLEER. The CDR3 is CASSHPGTGGYTF. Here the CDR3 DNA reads TGCGCCAGCAGCCACCCCGGGACTGGCGGCTACACCTTC.

The CDR3, as DNA: TGTGCCAGCACGACAGGGGGCGTTCAGCCCCAGCATTTT. The encoded protein is CASTTGGVQPQHF. The chain employs TRBV2 and TRBJ1-5, with 10 bases fitting TRBD1. Germline V gene sequence: CDR1 SNHLY, CDR2 FYNNEI. The CDR3 totals 13 residues. V trimming: 7 bases; J trimming: 6 bases; junction bases outside the gene matches: 3.

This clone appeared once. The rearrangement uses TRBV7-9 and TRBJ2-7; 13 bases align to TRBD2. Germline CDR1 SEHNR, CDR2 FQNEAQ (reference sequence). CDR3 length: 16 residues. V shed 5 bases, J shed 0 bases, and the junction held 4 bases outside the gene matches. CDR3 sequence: CASSRLAGGLSYEQYF. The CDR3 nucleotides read TGTGCCAGCAGCCGACTAGCGGGGGGCCTCTCCTACGAGCAGTACTTC.

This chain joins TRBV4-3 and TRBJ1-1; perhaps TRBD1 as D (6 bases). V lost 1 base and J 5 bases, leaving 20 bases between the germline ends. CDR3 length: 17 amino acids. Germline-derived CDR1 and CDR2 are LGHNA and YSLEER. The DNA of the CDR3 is TGCGCCAGCAGCCAAGGGGTAAGGGGGGGCCCAACAACTGAAGCTTTCTTT. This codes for CASSQGVRGGPTTEAFF.

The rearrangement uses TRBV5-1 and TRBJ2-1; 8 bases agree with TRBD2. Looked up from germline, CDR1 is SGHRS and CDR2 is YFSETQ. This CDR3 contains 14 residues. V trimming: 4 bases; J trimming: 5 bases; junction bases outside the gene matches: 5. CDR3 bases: TGCGCCAGCAGCCCGGACGGGGGGGACAATGAGCAGTTCTTC. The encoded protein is CASSPDGGDNEQFF.

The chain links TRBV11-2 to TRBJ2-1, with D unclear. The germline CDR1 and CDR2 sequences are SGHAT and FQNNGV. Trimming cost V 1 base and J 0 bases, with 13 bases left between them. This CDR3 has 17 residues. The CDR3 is CASSLVRTRSSYNEQFF. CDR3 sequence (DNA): TGTGCCAGCAGCTTAGTACGCACACGTTCCTCCTACAATGAGCAGTTCTTC.

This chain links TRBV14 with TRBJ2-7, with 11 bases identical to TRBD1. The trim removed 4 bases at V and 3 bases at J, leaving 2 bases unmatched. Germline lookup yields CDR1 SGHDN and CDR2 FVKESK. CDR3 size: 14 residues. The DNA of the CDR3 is TGTGCCAGCAGCCGGGGGACAGGGGGCTACGAGCAGTACTTC. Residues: CASSRGTGGYEQYF.

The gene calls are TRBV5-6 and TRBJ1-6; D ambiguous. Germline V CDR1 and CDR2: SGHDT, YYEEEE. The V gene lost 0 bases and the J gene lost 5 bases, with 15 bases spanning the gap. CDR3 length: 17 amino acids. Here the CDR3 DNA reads TGTGCCAGCAGCTTGGGAGGGAAAGGAATGGATAATTCACCCCTCCACTTT. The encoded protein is CASSLGGKGMDNSPLHF.

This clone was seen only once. The CDR3 loop reads CASSYGQAQHF. The CDR3 bases are TGTGCCAGCAGTTATGGACAGGCCCAGCATTTT. The chain recombines TRBV28 with TRBJ1-5, with 7 bases identical to TRBD1. The trim removed 4 bases at V and 11 bases at J, leaving 2 bases unmatched. Germline CDR1 reads MDHEN; CDR2 reads SYDVKM. The CDR3 length is 11 residues.

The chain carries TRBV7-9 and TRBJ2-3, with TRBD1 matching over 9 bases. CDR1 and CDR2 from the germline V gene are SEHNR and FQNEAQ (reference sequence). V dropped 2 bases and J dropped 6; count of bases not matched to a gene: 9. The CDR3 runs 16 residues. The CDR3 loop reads CASSLTRTGAFDTQYF. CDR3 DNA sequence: TGTGCCAGCAGCTTAACCAGGACAGGGGCATTTGATACGCAGTATTTT.

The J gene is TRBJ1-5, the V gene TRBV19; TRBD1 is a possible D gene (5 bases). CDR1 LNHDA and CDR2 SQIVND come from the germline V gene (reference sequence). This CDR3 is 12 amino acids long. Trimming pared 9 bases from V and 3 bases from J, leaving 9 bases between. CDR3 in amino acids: CASGTYNQPQHF. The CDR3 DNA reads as TGTGCCAGCGGGACTTACAATCAGCCCCAGCATTTT.

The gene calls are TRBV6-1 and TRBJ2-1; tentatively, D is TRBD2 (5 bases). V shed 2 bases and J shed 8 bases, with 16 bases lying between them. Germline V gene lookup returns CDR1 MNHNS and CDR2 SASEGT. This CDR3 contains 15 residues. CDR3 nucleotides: TGTGCCAGCAGTGAAATTGGGCGGGTAGTTGATGAGCAGTTCTTC. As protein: CASSEIGRVVDEQFF.

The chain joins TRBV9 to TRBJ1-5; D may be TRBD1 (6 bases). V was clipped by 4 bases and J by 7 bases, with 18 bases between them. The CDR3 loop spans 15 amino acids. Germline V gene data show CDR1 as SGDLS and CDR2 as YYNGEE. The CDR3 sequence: CASSPGGGPGQPQHF. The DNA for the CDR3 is TGTGCCAGCAGCCCCGGGGGGGGGCCAGGGCAGCCCCAGCATTTT. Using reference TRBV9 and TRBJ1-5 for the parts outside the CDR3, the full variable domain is DSGVTQTPKHLITATGQRVTLRCSPRSGDLSVYWYQQSLDQGLQFLIQYYNGEERAKGNILERFSAQQFPDLHSELNLSSLELGDSALYFCASSPGGGPGQPQHFGDGTRLSIL.

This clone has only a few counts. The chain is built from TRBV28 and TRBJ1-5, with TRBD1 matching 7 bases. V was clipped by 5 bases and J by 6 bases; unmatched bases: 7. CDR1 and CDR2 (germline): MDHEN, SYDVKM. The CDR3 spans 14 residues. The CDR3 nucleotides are TGTGCCAGCAGTCAGGGACAGTCGCGTCAGCCCCAGCATTTT. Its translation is CASSQGQSRQPQHF.